This T cell receptor beta chain stems from a study of blood T cell repertoires in COVID-19. Study-wide context: Samples of COVID-19 (acute and convalescent) were obtained from the United States, Italy and Spain. PBMCs, B-cell-depleted T cells, or T cells were the source of the cDNA or gDNA that made up the material.

Trimming cost V 1 base and J 7 bases, with 8 bases left between them. This CDR3 has 13 amino acids. CDR1 SGHVS and CDR2 FQNEAQ come from the germline V gene. In the original workflow: For nucleated cells, counts were estimated from reference gene primer amplification. The table came from immunoSEQ multiplex PCR; TCRdb's copy has only in-frame clones and leaves some out. That table furnishes V, J and clone size, whereas the DNA furnished D and trimming. The sample carries over 300,000 clones, around 90% recorded once. The gene calls are TRBV7-8 and TRBJ1-3; D is unresolved. The sequenced material came from peripheral blood. The source of this sequence is a man aged 18 to 35 with active or convalescent COVID-19. The DNA for the CDR3 is TGTGCCAGCAGCTTAGGAGGCCGGAACACCATATATTTT. Its translation is CASSLGGRNTIYF. Variable domain in full (rest from reference TRBV7-8 and TRBJ1-3): GAGVSQSPRYKVAKRGQDVALRCDPISGHVSLFWYQQALGQGPEFLTYFQNEAQLDKSGLPSDRFFAERPEGSVSTLKIQRTQQEDSAVYLCASSLGGRNTIYFGEGSWLTVV.